The 29 T cell receptor beta chains below come from one sample, sequenced in a study of OX40 agonist ivuxolimab in advanced cancers. Clones were sequenced by immunoSEQ multiplex PCR, and TCRdb holds only the in-frame ones, with some missing. The table shows about 55,000 clones, with around 86% occurring only once. This sample comprised CD4+ or CD8+ T cells sorted from blood, obtained in a trial of the OX40 agonist ivuxolimab. All receptors come from an adult with an advanced solid tumor such as melanoma, head and neck, liver or kidney cancer.

The sample holds one count of this clone. The chain employs TRBV5-8 and TRBJ1-5, with D possibly matching TRBD1 (5 bases). With 5 bases removed from V and 0 bases from J, the gap between germline ends came to 15 bases. Germline CDR1 reads SGHTS; CDR2 reads YDEGEE. CDR3 length: 16 amino acids. The CDR3 sequence is CASRPDRSYSNQPQHF. The CDR3 nucleotides read TGTGCCAGCAGGCCTGACAGATCCTATAGCAATCAGCCCCAGCATTTT.

The chain is built from TRBV28 and TRBJ2-5; the D gene is possibly TRBD2 (5 bases). V was clipped by 6 bases and J by 3 bases, with 17 bases between them. Germline assignment: CDR1 MDHEN and CDR2 SYDVKM. This CDR3 region has 15 residues. In DNA, the CDR3 is TGTGCCAGCAGCGAAACCCGGCGGGCTAAAGAGACCCAGTACTTC. It translates to CASSETRRAKETQYF.

The rearrangement uses TRBV14 and TRBJ2-7; the D gene is possibly TRBD1 (5 bases). The CDR3 is 12 residues long. Germline CDR1 reads SGHDN; CDR2 reads FVKESK. The V and J ends lost 4 bases and 6 bases respectively, with 10 bases between them. CDR3 in DNA: TGTGCCAGCAGCCCCTCGACAGTCGAGCAGTACTTC. It is translated as CASSPSTVEQYF. Full variable domain (missing parts from reference TRBV14 and TRBJ2-7): EAGVTQFPSHSVIEKGQTVTLRCDPISGHDNLYWYRRVMGKEIKFLLHFVKESKQDESGMPNNRFLAERTGGTYSTLKVQPAELEDSGVYFCASSPSTVEQYFGPGTRLTVT.

The chain employs TRBV4-3 and TRBJ2-7; D may match TRBD1 or TRBD2 (5 bases each). The CDR3 is made up of 15 amino acids. Germline CDR1 is LGHNA and CDR2 is YSLEER. Trimming removed 4 bases at V and 3 bases at J, with 16 bases between. CDR3: CASSPSGGTVYEQYF. In DNA, the CDR3 is TGCGCCAGCAGCCCCAGTGGGGGAACAGTCTACGAGCAGTACTTC.

In regard to this clone: Other DNA sequences within the sample encode an identical CDR3. The genes are TRBV6-5 and TRBJ2-7; no clear D. The V gene's germline CDR1 is MNHEY and CDR2 SVGAGI. The V end lost 3 bases, the J end lost 2 bases, and 8 bases lay between the germline ends. The CDR3 consists of 13 residues. The CDR3 reads CASSYSSAYEQYF. The CDR3 coding sequence is TGTGCCAGCAGTTATTCCAGTGCCTACGAGCAGTACTTC.

V is TRBV28 and J is TRBJ2-2; D perhaps matches TRBD2 (6 bases). The ends were cut back, 3 bases at V and 3 bases at J, with 11 bases in the middle. The CDR3 extends over 15 amino acids. The V gene's germline CDR1 is MDHEN and CDR2 SYDVKM. CDR3 protein: CASSFSGIYTGELFF. CDR3 sequence (DNA): TGTGCCAGCAGTTTTAGCGGTATATACACCGGGGAGCTGTTTTTT.

The chain joins TRBV7-8 to TRBJ1-4; 8 nucleotides line up with TRBD1. From germline, CDR1 is SGHVS and CDR2 FQNEAQ. Trimming took 5 bases from V and 4 from J; bases not matched to a gene: 9. The length of the CDR3 is 16 residues. The CDR3: CASSIHRGTVNEKLFF. DNA of the CDR3: TGTGCCAGCAGCATACACAGGGGGACCGTTAATGAAAAACTGTTTTTT.

The chain carries TRBV4-3 and TRBJ2-1; TRBD2 matches 14 bases. The germline V gene encodes CDR1 LGHNA and CDR2 YSLEER. V was clipped by 5 bases and J by 10 bases; unmatched bases: 7. The CDR3 is made up of 15 amino acids. This CDR3 is CASSSGLAGAGEQFF. CDR3 nucleotide sequence: TGCGCCAGCAGCTCGGGACTAGCGGGGGCAGGGGAGCAGTTCTTC.

This clone was recorded a few times. The CDR3 reads CASSDLWNTGELFF. The CDR3, as DNA: TGTGCCAGCAGTGACTTATGGAACACCGGGGAGCTGTTTTTT. The chain has TRBV6-4 and TRBJ2-2; D uncertain. The V and J ends lost 1 base and 1 base respectively, with 4 bases between them. The CDR3 runs 14 residues. Germline CDR1 MRHNA, CDR2 SNTAGT.

This clone showed up just a few times. The J gene is TRBJ1-1, the V gene TRBV10-3, with D unclear. Germline CDR1 ENHRY, CDR2 SYGVKD. The CDR3 loop spans 16 amino acids. The germline V and J ends were trimmed by 1 base and 1 base, with 13 bases remaining between them. The CDR3 nucleotides are TGTGCCATCAGTGAGTTGAAGGGAGGCACGAACACTGAAGCTTTCTTT. As protein: CAISELKGGTNTEAFF.

The rearrangement joins TRBV7-9 to TRBJ1-5, with D unresolved. CDR3 size: 12 residues. The germline V and J ends were trimmed by 4 bases and 3 bases, with 4 bases remaining between them. CDR1 and CDR2 from the germline V gene are SEHNR and FQNEAQ (reference sequence). This chain's CDR3 is CASSSFNQPQHF. CDR3 bases: TGTGCCAGCAGCTCATTCAATCAGCCCCAGCATTTT.

The CDR3 nucleotides read TGCGCCAGCAGCCAAGATCTCTATTGGGAAGCTTTCTTT. Translated: CASSQDLYWEAFF. The chain is built from TRBV4-1 and TRBJ1-1; D is unclear. The V end was cut by 0 bases, the J end by 8 bases, with 10 bases between. CDR1 and CDR2 (germline): MGHRA, YSYEKL. The CDR3 has 13 residues.

The J gene is TRBJ2-3, the V gene TRBV28; 12 bases fit TRBD2. This CDR3 spans 14 amino acids. V dropped 6 bases and J dropped 4; count of bases not matched to a gene: 2. Germline lookup yields CDR1 MDHEN and CDR2 SYDVKM. The CDR3 DNA sequence: TGTGCCAGCAGGCTAGCGGGGGGGGCAGATACGCAGTATTTT. It encodes CASRLAGGADTQYF.

The chain couples TRBV6-6 to TRBJ1-5; the D is unclear. The CDR3 totals 14 residues. V gave up 6 bases and J gave up 1 base, with 10 bases separating them. Per germline, CDR1 MNHNY and CDR2 SVGAGI (reference sequence). In DNA, the CDR3 is TGTGCCAGCAGCATGGATGGCAGCAATCAGCCCCAGCATTTT. Translated, it gives CASSMDGSNQPQHF.

In this sample, this clone turned up a few times. This chain uses TRBV6-6 with TRBJ2-3, with D unclear. CDR3 length: 12 residues. Trimming stripped 0 bases from V and 4 bases from J, with 2 bases between. Looked up from germline, CDR1 is MNHNY and CDR2 is SVGAGI (reference sequence). The CDR3 sequence: CASSYSSDTQYF. CDR3 DNA: TGTGCCAGCAGTTACTCCTCAGATACGCAGTATTTT.

The V gene is TRBV5-6, the J gene TRBJ2-3; the D is unclear. This CDR3 is built from 16 residues. Trimming removed 0 bases at V and 2 bases at J, with 13 bases between. The V gene's germline CDR1 is SGHDT and CDR2 YYEEEE. This chain's CDR3 is CASSLGSARNTDTQYF. As DNA, the CDR3 is TGTGCCAGCAGCTTGGGTTCGGCCAGAAACACAGATACGCAGTATTTT.

This chain joins TRBV6-5 and TRBJ1-2; the match to TRBD1 covers 8 bases. This CDR3 is 14 amino acids long. Germline V gene sequence: CDR1 MNHEY, CDR2 SVGAGI. The junction had 9 bases not matched to a gene; V was cut back by 6 bases and J by 6 bases. The CDR3 is CASSTQGGGNGYTF. The DNA of the CDR3 is TGTGCCAGCAGCACACAGGGGGGAGGAAATGGCTACACCTTC.

The J gene is TRBJ2-1, the V gene TRBV5-1; D is perhaps TRBD2 (7 bases). Trimming removed 0 bases from V and 0 bases from J, with 10 bases in between. CDR1 is SGHRS and CDR2 is YFSETQ in the germline V gene. There are 16 residues in the CDR3. In DNA, the CDR3 is TGCGCCAGCAGCTTGGAGGGGGGGCCCTCCTACAATGAGCAGTTCTTC. This gives the protein CASSLEGGPSYNEQFF.

This clone was recorded only once. This rearrangement joins TRBV7-3 to TRBJ2-1, with D unclear. Germline values: CDR1 SGHTA, CDR2 FQGTGA. The CDR3 runs to 15 residues. The germline V and J ends were trimmed by 5 bases and 7 bases, with 18 bases remaining between them. This CDR3 reads CASSPFLGSWNEQFF. DNA of the CDR3: TGTGCCAGCAGCCCTTTCCTCGGTAGCTGGAATGAGCAGTTCTTC.

J is TRBJ1-2 and V is TRBV6-5; a possible D gene is TRBD1 (5 bases). V was shortened by 2 bases and J by 3 bases, with 10 bases between the two germline ends. Germline lookup yields CDR1 MNHEY and CDR2 SVGAGI. This CDR3 contains 14 residues. The CDR3 DNA reads as TGTGCCAGCAGTTACCGCGAGGGGTACTATGGCTACACCTTC. It encodes CASSYREGYYGYTF.

The V call is TRBV6-6, the J call TRBJ1-3; 7 positions match TRBD1. The CDR3 totals 15 residues. The V gene's germline CDR1 is MNHNY and CDR2 SVGAGI (reference sequence). V shed 7 bases and J 0 bases; nucleotides not matched to a gene: 6. The CDR3 loop is CASTNRDSSGNTIYF. CDR3 in DNA: TGTGCCAGCACTAACCGGGACAGCTCTGGAAACACCATATATTTT.

This sequence joins TRBV7-9 and TRBJ2-3, with 8 bases aligning to TRBD1. Germline CDR1 and CDR2: SEHNR and FQNEAQ (reference sequence). CDR3 length: 15 amino acids. The V and J ends lost 3 bases and 3 bases, in that order; junction bases with no gene match: 5. CDR3 DNA: TGTGCCAGCAGCTTCGGACAGGGAGCTACAGATACGCAGTATTTT. Its translation: CASSFGQGATDTQYF.

The chain links TRBV19 to TRBJ2-2, with D possibly matching TRBD2 (5 bases). V was shortened by 0 bases and J by 0 bases, with 11 bases between the two germline ends. CDR1 is LNHDA and CDR2 is SQIVND in the germline V gene (reference sequence). The CDR3 has 17 amino acids. The CDR3 here is CASSIDLRETNTGELFF. The CDR3 coding sequence is TGTGCCAGTAGTATAGATCTGAGGGAAACGAACACCGGGGAGCTGTTTTTT.

The CDR3 nucleotides read TGTGCCAGCAGCTTATCAGACCGGCAGCAGTACTTC. Its translation: CASSLSDRQQYF. The chain combines TRBV13 with TRBJ2-7; no reliable D call. V lost 2 bases to trimming and J lost 8 bases, with 10 bases between them. Per the germline V gene, CDR1 is PRHDT and CDR2 is FYEKMQ (reference sequence). The CDR3 length is 12 residues. The whole variable domain, remainder taken from reference TRBV13 and TRBJ2-7, is AAGVIQSPRHLIKEKRETATLKCYPIPRHDTVYWYQQGPGQDPQFLISFYEKMQSDKGSIPDRFSAQQFSDYHSELNMSSLELGDSALYFCASSLSDRQQYFGPGTRLTVT.

This chain links TRBV27 with TRBJ2-1; no definite D call. V lost 4 bases to trimming and J lost 7 bases, with 11 bases between them. The germline gives CDR1 MNHEY, CDR2 SMNVEV (reference sequence). The CDR3 runs 13 residues. The DNA of the CDR3 is TGTGCCAGCAGTTATACATACATGAATGAGCAGTTCTTC. Protein product: CASSYTYMNEQFF.

The chain uses TRBV7-9 and TRBJ2-7, with 7 bases that match TRBD1. Germline loops: CDR1 SEHNR, CDR2 FQNEAQ (reference sequence). The J segment lost 6 bases and the V segment lost 3 bases, leaving 2 bases of the junction unmatched. This CDR3 is built from 12 residues. The CDR3, as DNA: TGTGCCAGCAGCTTCCCAGGGGGCGAGCAGTACTTC. Encoded protein: CASSFPGGEQYF.

The chain is built from TRBV27 and TRBJ1-1; D is uncertain. The ends were cut back, 8 bases at V and 3 bases at J, with 19 bases in the middle. Germline V gene lookup returns CDR1 MNHEY and CDR2 SMNVEV (reference sequence). The CDR3 is made up of 15 amino acids. The CDR3 DNA reads TGTGCCAGCTGGAGTTTGGGAAGTGGGGACACTGAAGCTTTCTTT. Translating it yields CASWSLGSGDTEAFF.

The chain recombines TRBV19 with TRBJ2-5, with D tentatively TRBD2 (6 bases). V shed 4 bases and J shed 5 bases, with 26 bases lying between them. Germline assignment: CDR1 LNHDA and CDR2 SQIVND (reference sequence). CDR3 size: 18 residues. The CDR3 DNA reads TGTGCCAGTAGTACGTCTGCTCTTTGGCACCATGGAGGGGAGACCCAGTACTTC. Protein product: CASSTSALWHHGGETQYF.

The chain is built from TRBV10-3 and TRBJ1-1; tentatively, D is TRBD1 (6 bases). Germline V lookup: CDR1 ENHRY, CDR2 SYGVKD. CDR3 length: 16 amino acids. V was cut by 0 bases and J by 5 bases, with 16 bases left in between. The CDR3 region is CAISESRAGGVTEAFF. CDR3 DNA: TGTGCCATCAGTGAGTCCCGGGCCGGGGGCGTGACTGAAGCTTTCTTT.